The rows below give T cell receptor beta chains drawn from one sample of a study of T cell responses to AZD1222 COVID-19 vaccine. TCRdb's copy holds only in-frame clones and misses some; the assay was immunoSEQ multiplex PCR. The data contain 120,000 to 150,000 clones, 70% to 90% of them singletons. The input for sequencing was peripheral blood, taken on day 0 of AZD1222 vaccination. The receptors originated from an adult in good health. CDR3s include the opening cysteine and the closing phenylalanine or tryptophan. Each record gives: V gene, D gene, clone size, J gene, CDR3 length, CDR3 DNA, CDR3 protein. A D gene is named only where the DNA matches it firmly. Clone size is shown for a subset of rows, as once, few, many or a class of expanded clone.

TRBV5-1	TRBD2	NA	TRBJ2-7	13	TGCGCCAGCAGCACCCGGGGGGGAAGAGAGCAGTACTTC	CASSTRGGREQYF
TRBV7-8	NA	NA	TRBJ1-6	17	TGTGCCAGCAGCTTAGAGCTTTCGGACAGAAGCAATTCACCCCTCCACTTT	CASSLELSDRSNSPLHF
TRBV6-5	NA	NA	TRBJ2-3	15	TGTGCCAGCAGTTTGTTGCGGGGCCGCACAGATACGCAGTATTTT	CASSLLRGRTDTQYF
TRBV27	NA	NA	TRBJ2-2	13	TGTGCCAGCAGGCTACAGGGCCCCGGGGAGCTGTTTTTT	CASRLQGPGELFF
TRBV5-1	NA	NA	TRBJ2-1	16	TGCGCCAGCAGCTTGGGTAGCGGCAGCTCCTACAATGAGCAGTTCTTC	CASSLGSGSSYNEQFF
TRBV11-3	TRBD1	NA	TRBJ2-2	16	TGTGCCAGCAGCTCGACAGGGGCCGCGAGGACCGGGGAGCTGTTTTTT	CASSSTGAARTGELFF
TRBV12-3/TRBV12-4	TRBD1	few	TRBJ1-1	12	TGTGCCAGCAGTTTTGGGACAGCTGGGGCTTTCTTT	CASSFGTAGAFF
TRBV11-2	TRBD1	NA	TRBJ1-2	16	TGTGCCAGCAGCCACCCCCAGTTGACAGGGTGGCGTGGCTACACCTTC	CASSHPQLTGWRGYTF
TRBV20-1	TRBD1	NA	TRBJ1-1	11	TGCAGTGCTCGGACAGGGGTGAAAGCTTTCTTT	CSARTGVKAFF
TRBV5-8	TRBD1	once	TRBJ1-1	15	TGTGCCAGCACCTTTTACCCACAGGGGCACACTGAAGCTTTCTTT	CASTFYPQGHTEAFF
TRBV30	TRBD1	NA	TRBJ2-4	13	TGTGCCTGGAGTGTAGACAGGGTGTCCATTCAGTACTTC	CAWSVDRVSIQYF
TRBV24-1	NA	NA	TRBJ2-1	15	TGTGCCACCAGTGATTTGCGAGGGACCGACAATGAGCAGTTCTTC	CATSDLRGTDNEQFF
TRBV13	NA	NA	TRBJ1-2	12	TGTGCCAGCAGCTTGGGGGGGAAAGGCTACACCTTC	CASSLGGKGYTF
TRBV7-9	NA	once	TRBJ1-6	12	TGTGCCAGCAGCTTGTATAATTCACCCCTCCACTTT	CASSLYNSPLHF
TRBV3-1/TRBV3-2	NA	NA	TRBJ1-2	14	TGTGCCAGCAGCCAAGAGAGAGGGGGGTACGGCTACACCTTC	CASSQERGGYGYTF
TRBV9	TRBD2	NA	TRBJ2-1	15	TGTGCCAGCAGCGTTGGGAACGGGGGGTACAATGAGCAGTTCTTC	CASSVGNGGYNEQFF
TRBV5-4	NA	NA	TRBJ1-3	15	TGTGCCAGCAGCTTACCAGGGAACTCTGGAAACACCATATATTTT	CASSLPGNSGNTIYF
TRBV18	TRBD2	NA	TRBJ2-1	15	TGTGCCAGCTCACCGGTCAGTAGGGGAGGGGATGAGCAGTTCTTC	CASSPVSRGGDEQFF
TRBV7-8	NA	NA	TRBJ2-7	15	TGTGCCAGCAGTCCCGTCGGCGGGGTCACCTACGAGCAGTACTTC	CASSPVGGVTYEQYF
TRBV7-9	TRBD1	NA	TRBJ2-1	16	TGTGCCAGCAGCCCACGGGACAGGGCAACGGGGAATGAGCAGTTCTTC	CASSPRDRATGNEQFF
TRBV7-2	NA	NA	TRBJ2-1	14	TGTGCCAGCAGCTCGATAGTAAGGGGTAATGAGCAGTTCTTC	CASSSIVRGNEQFF
TRBV28	NA	NA	TRBJ1-5	11	TGTGCCAGCAGCGAGCAAAGGCTCCAGCATTTT	CASSEQRLQHF
TRBV24-1	TRBD2	NA	TRBJ2-7	17	TGTGCCACCAGTGAGGAGGGGACTAGCGGGATTTTGTACGAGCAGTACTTC	CATSEEGTSGILYEQYF
TRBV9	NA	NA	TRBJ2-1	12	TGTGCCAGCAGCGTTGCGGGGCGTGAGCAGTTCTTC	CASSVAGREQFF
TRBV10-3	NA	NA	TRBJ1-2	13	TGTGCCATCAGTGAAGGGGGAAACTATGGCTACACCTTC	CAISEGGNYGYTF
TRBV7-8	NA	NA	TRBJ1-5	16	TGTGCCAGCAGCTTAGCTAATTGGGGGCAGGATCAGCCCCAGCATTTT	CASSLANWGQDQPQHF
TRBV27	TRBD2	NA	TRBJ2-1	16	TGTGCCAGCAGTCCCCGGGCTAGCGGCTCCTACAATGAGCAGTTCTTC	CASSPRASGSYNEQFF
TRBV6-2/TRBV6-3	TRBD2	NA	TRBJ2-7	17	TGTGCCAGCAGTTACGGGAGGGGCGCGGGAATGGCCTACGAGCAGTACTTC	CASSYGRGAGMAYEQYF
TRBV4-3	TRBD2	NA	TRBJ2-7	15	TGCGCCAGCAGCCAAGATTTAACTAGCGGCTACGAGCAGTACTTC	CASSQDLTSGYEQYF
TRBV4-3	TRBD1	NA	TRBJ2-1	14	TGCGCCAGCAGCCAAGGTTGGGACAGGGGCGAGCAGTTCTTC	CASSQGWDRGEQFF
TRBV28	NA	NA	TRBJ1-6	14	TGTGCCAGCAGCCAACCCCGCAGGGTCTCACCCCTCCACTTT	CASSQPRRVSPLHF
TRBV19	NA	NA	TRBJ2-1	14	TGTGCCAGTAGTCTGGGGGGCCATGGTAAGGAGCAGTTCTTC	CASSLGGHGKEQFF
TRBV28	NA	few	TRBJ1-1	17	TGTGCCAGCAGGGGACCTTCAAGGGGCCCCGGGGGCACTGAAGCTTTCTTT	CASRGPSRGPGGTEAFF
TRBV4-2	NA	few	TRBJ2-1	17	TGTGCCAGCAGCCAAGATGGTCCCTCTAACCCCTCGGATGAGCAGTTCTTC	CASSQDGPSNPSDEQFF
TRBV28	NA	NA	TRBJ1-2	14	TGTGCCAGCAGTCGAGGACCGACCACCTATGGCTACACCTTC	CASSRGPTTYGYTF
TRBV2	TRBD2	NA	TRBJ2-5	15	TGTGCCAGCAGTTTCCAAGCGGGGGTTCAAGAGACCCAGTACTTC	CASSFQAGVQETQYF
TRBV28	TRBD1	once	TRBJ1-2	13	TGTGCCAGCAGGGACAGGGGGCAAGATGGCTACACCTTC	CASRDRGQDGYTF
TRBV30	NA	NA	TRBJ2-2	11	TGTGCCTGGAGTACGACAGGGGAGCTGTTTTTT	CAWSTTGELFF
TRBV29-1	TRBD2	NA	TRBJ2-3	16	TGCAGCGTGTTTCTAGCGGGAGGATACCGCACAGATACGCAGTATTTT	CSVFLAGGYRTDTQYF
TRBV6-2/TRBV6-3	NA	NA	TRBJ1-2	18	TGTGCCAGCAGTTATTCCCATGCGGGCGCGCGAATTAACTATGGCTACACCTTC	CASSYSHAGARINYGYTF
TRBV6-5	NA	NA	TRBJ2-7	14	TGTGCCAGCAGTAGACAGAGGACTAAGTACGAGCAGTACTTC	CASSRQRTKYEQYF
TRBV10-2	TRBD2	NA	TRBJ2-1	19	TGCGCCAGCAGTGAGTTACTCACGGGGACTAGCGGGACCAGGAATGAGCAGTTCTTC	CASSELLTGTSGTRNEQFF